These T cell receptor beta chains were read from a single sample in a study of cytomegalovirus exposure and HLA in healthy donors. TCRdb's copy holds only in-frame clones and misses some; the assay was immunoSEQ multiplex PCR. The sample shows about 250,000 clones, around 83% of them seen only once. The sequenced sample consisted of PBMCs. The receptors originated from a girl aged 2 to 10 in good health and CMV-seronegative. Both conserved end residues are part of each CDR3. Fields, in order: J gene, D gene, clone size, V gene, CDR3 protein, CDR3 DNA. The D gene is left open where the match is weak. Only some rows state a clone size, as once, few, many or a class for expanded clones.

J: TRBJ2-3
D: TRBD2
size: -
V: TRBV6-5
CDR3: CASSQPGTSRDTQYF
DNA: TGTGCCAGCAGCCAACCCGGGACTAGTCGAGATACGCAGTATTTT

J: TRBJ2-3
D: TRBD2
size: -
V: TRBV5-1
CDR3: CASSLSLAGFGDTQYF
DNA: TGCGCCAGCAGCTTGAGCCTAGCGGGGTTCGGAGATACGCAGTATTTT

J: TRBJ2-7
D: -
size: -
V: TRBV30
CDR3: CAWSPSYEQYF
DNA: TGTGCCTGGAGTCCTTCGTACGAGCAGTACTTC

J: TRBJ2-5
D: -
size: once
V: TRBV4-1
CDR3: CASSQGLGTDVETQYF
DNA: TGCGCCAGCAGCCAAGGACTAGGGACCGATGTTGAGACCCAGTACTTC

J: TRBJ2-3
D: TRBD2
size: once
V: TRBV9
CDR3: CASSVPKGAGVADTQYF
DNA: TGTGCCAGCAGCGTACCGAAAGGGGCGGGAGTGGCGGATACGCAGTATTTT

J: TRBJ1-5
D: TRBD1
size: -
V: TRBV25-1
CDR3: CARPGQGCKPQHF
DNA: TGTGCCAGACCGGGACAGGGCTGCAAGCCCCAGCATTTT

J: TRBJ1-6
D: -
size: -
V: TRBV6-5
CDR3: CASRRLNSPLHF
DNA: TGTGCCAGCAGGCGGCTCAATTCACCCCTCCACTTT

J: TRBJ2-7
D: -
size: -
V: TRBV6-5
CDR3: CASSYASATYEQYF
DNA: TGTGCCAGCAGTTACGCTAGCGCGACCTACGAGCAGTACTTC

J: TRBJ1-5
D: -
size: once
V: TRBV6-5
CDR3: CASGNGVQPQHF
DNA: TGTGCCAGCGGTAATGGAGTTCAGCCCCAGCATTTT

J: TRBJ2-7
D: -
size: -
V: TRBV25-1
CDR3: CASSDTRSRTAYYEQYF
DNA: TGTGCCAGCAGTGATACCCGCTCCCGGACAGCCTACTACGAGCAGTACTTC

J: TRBJ2-4
D: -
size: -
V: TRBV5-4
CDR3: CASSSDPLAPGIQYF
DNA: TGTGCCAGCAGCTCGGATCCTTTAGCTCCGGGGATTCAGTACTTC

J: TRBJ1-2
D: -
size: -
V: TRBV12-5
CDR3: CASGLTTTQPHRWYGYTF
DNA: TGTGCTAGTGGTTTGACAACTACCCAACCTCATCGATGGTATGGCTACACCTTC

J: TRBJ1-2
D: -
size: few
V: TRBV6-5
CDR3: CASSFGPYGYTF
DNA: TGTGCCAGCAGTTTTGGCCCTTATGGCTACACCTTC

J: TRBJ2-7
D: -
size: -
V: TRBV6-5
CDR3: CASSSSSRYEQYF
DNA: TGTGCCAGCAGTTCCAGTTCACGCTACGAGCAGTACTTC

J: TRBJ1-1
D: TRBD1
size: -
V: TRBV7-9
CDR3: CASSLSSRGPDTEAFF
DNA: TGTGCCAGCAGCTTAAGCTCTAGGGGGCCTGACACTGAAGCTTTCTTT

J: TRBJ1-1
D: TRBD1
size: -
V: TRBV4-1
CDR3: CASSLPGGRMNTEAFF
DNA: TGCGCCAGCAGCCTTCCAGGGGGGCGAATGAACACTGAAGCTTTCTTT

J: TRBJ2-3
D: TRBD1
size: once
V: TRBV6-1
CDR3: CASILGTGYTDTQYF
DNA: TGTGCCAGCATTCTCGGGACAGGATACACAGATACGCAGTATTTT

J: TRBJ1-2
D: -
size: -
V: TRBV5-4
CDR3: CASSSGTSNYGYTF
DNA: TGTGCCAGCAGCTCCGGGACTTCTAACTATGGCTACACCTTC

J: TRBJ1-5
D: -
size: once
V: TRBV30
CDR3: CAWSGGNNQPQHF
DNA: TGTGCCTGGAGTGGAGGGAACAATCAGCCCCAGCATTTT

J: TRBJ2-2
D: TRBD1
size: -
V: TRBV19
CDR3: CASSKDRGRTGELFF
DNA: TGTGCCAGTAGTAAGGACAGGGGGCGAACCGGGGAGCTGTTTTTT

J: TRBJ1-1
D: -
size: once
V: TRBV6-5
CDR3: CASRRRVQTEAFF
DNA: TGTGCCAGCAGAAGACGGGTACAAACTGAAGCTTTCTTT

J: TRBJ1-1
D: -
size: -
V: TRBV2
CDR3: CASREHPERDTFF
DNA: TGTGCCAGCAGAGAACATCCGGAAAGGGACACTTTCTTT

J: TRBJ2-5
D: -
size: -
V: TRBV25-1
CDR3: CASTAPGLKTQYF
DNA: TGTGCCAGCACCGCACCGGGTTTGAAGACCCAGTACTTC

J: TRBJ1-2
D: -
size: -
V: TRBV27
CDR3: CASSYKQGRGYTF
DNA: TGTGCCAGCAGTTACAAACAGGGAAGGGGCTACACCTTC

J: TRBJ1-6
D: TRBD1
size: -
V: TRBV10-2
CDR3: CASKDGTGRDSPLHF
DNA: TGCGCCAGCAAGGACGGGACAGGCCGGGATTCACCCCTCCACTTT

J: TRBJ1-2
D: -
size: once
V: TRBV7-9
CDR3: CASSLADSPNYGYTF
DNA: TGTGCCAGCAGCTTGGCGGACAGTCCGAACTATGGCTACACCTTC

J: TRBJ1-2
D: TRBD1
size: few
V: TRBV25-1
CDR3: CASSENPDRDYGYTF
DNA: TGTGCCAGCAGTGAAAATCCCGACAGGGATTATGGCTACACCTTC

J: TRBJ1-1
D: -
size: few
V: TRBV7-8
CDR3: CASSLARSKSLNTEAFF
DNA: TGTGCCAGCAGCTTAGCTCGTTCGAAGAGCCTTAACACTGAAGCTTTCTTT

J: TRBJ2-6
D: -
size: -
V: TRBV14
CDR3: CASSHSRDFNVLTF
DNA: TGTGCCAGCAGCCATTCTCGGGACTTCAACGTCCTGACTTTC

J: TRBJ2-7
D: -
size: -
V: TRBV4-1
CDR3: CASSLGPTYEQYF
DNA: TGCGCCAGCAGCCTGGGGCCTACCTACGAGCAGTACTTC

J: TRBJ2-7
D: -
size: -
V: TRBV7-2
CDR3: CASSLHRVSYEQYF
DNA: TGTGCCAGCAGCCTGCACAGGGTCTCCTACGAGCAGTACTTC

J: TRBJ1-4
D: -
size: -
V: TRBV11-2
CDR3: CASALGQTNEKLFF
DNA: TGTGCCAGCGCGCTAGGACAAACTAATGAAAAACTGTTTTTT

J: TRBJ2-3
D: -
size: -
V: TRBV9
CDR3: CASSAYGTTDTQYF
DNA: TGTGCCAGCAGCGCATACGGGACTACAGATACGCAGTATTTT

J: TRBJ2-3
D: -
size: few
V: TRBV6-1
CDR3: CASSKTSTDTQYF
DNA: TGTGCCAGCAGTAAGACTAGCACAGATACGCAGTATTTT

J: TRBJ1-2
D: -
size: -
V: TRBV15
CDR3: CATSRDSRVGYTF
DNA: TGTGCCACCAGCAGAGATTCGAGGGTTGGCTACACCTTC

J: TRBJ2-6
D: -
size: -
V: TRBV27
CDR3: CANTPHDRFLSGANVLTF
DNA: TGTGCCAACACACCGCACGACAGGTTTCTCTCTGGGGCCAACGTCCTGACTTTC

J: TRBJ2-1
D: TRBD1
size: -
V: TRBV15
CDR3: CATSRFRDRGWNEQFF
DNA: TGTGCCACCAGCAGATTCCGGGACAGGGGATGGAATGAGCAGTTCTTC

J: TRBJ2-6
D: -
size: -
V: TRBV5-6
CDR3: CASSSLGDSGANVLTF
DNA: TGTGCCAGCAGCTCGTTAGGGGACTCTGGGGCCAACGTCCTGACTTTC

J: TRBJ2-7
D: TRBD2
size: -
V: TRBV2
CDR3: CASNSGGTYEQYF
DNA: TGTGCCAGCAATAGCGGGGGGACCTACGAGCAGTACTTC

J: TRBJ1-2
D: -
size: -
V: TRBV30
CDR3: CASAPGTPLVVNYGYTF
DNA: TGTGCCTCCGCTCCAGGGACTCCCTTGGTCGTTAACTATGGCTACACCTTC

J: TRBJ1-2
D: -
size: -
V: TRBV14
CDR3: CASSRFQDGYTF
DNA: TGTGCCAGCAGCCGGTTCCAGGATGGCTACACCTTC